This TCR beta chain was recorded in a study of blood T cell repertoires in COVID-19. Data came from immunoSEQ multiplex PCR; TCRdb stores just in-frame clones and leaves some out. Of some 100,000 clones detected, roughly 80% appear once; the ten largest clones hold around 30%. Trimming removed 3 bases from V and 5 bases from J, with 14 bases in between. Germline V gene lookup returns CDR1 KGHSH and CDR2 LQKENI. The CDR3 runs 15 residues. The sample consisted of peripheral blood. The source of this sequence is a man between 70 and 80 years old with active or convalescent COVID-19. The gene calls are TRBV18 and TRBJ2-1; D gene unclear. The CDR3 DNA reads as TGTGCCAGCTCACCTTCCCCTATCGTAAACAATGAGCAGTTCTTC. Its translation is CASSPSPIVNNEQFF.